The TCR beta chain described here comes from a study of T cells after posttransplantation cyclophosphamide. Data came from immunoSEQ multiplex PCR; TCRdb stores just in-frame clones and leaves some out. In total the sample includes over 20,000 clones, none of them seen once. Peripheral blood was collected from the related graft donor on the marrow donation day. The CDR3 is 16 residues long. Germline CDR1 is SGHRS and CDR2 is YFSETQ. With 0 bases clipped from V and 5 bases from J, the junction kept 8 bases outside the gene matches. This clone was detected ten times or more. What it binds is not known. Findings and caveats of the study: Donor CD8+ memory clones often dominated recipient blood repertoires at later times. Tissue-infiltrating T cells from skin or gut overlapped little with blood T cells. Recipient CMV seropositivity and CMV reactivation strongly tracked TRB clonality.

The genes are TRBV5-1 and TRBJ2-7, with 10 bases aligning to TRBD1. This clonotype originated in a man in his fifties in good health, CMV-negative, and a related stem cell transplant donor. Sequenced sample: PBMCs. CDR3 protein: CASSLGRGTGVNEQYF. The CDR3 DNA reads as TGCGCCAGCAGCTTGGGACGGGGGACAGGGGTTAACGAGCAGTACTTC.